This record covers a single T cell receptor beta chain. Positively selected for CCR7, the CD45RO-negative cells used as naive CD8 cells excluded terminally differentiated effector memory CD45RA+ cells. The sample comes from a study of shared clonotypes between healthy human individuals. Sequenced by immunoSEQ multiplex PCR; TCRdb stores in-frame clones only, minus some. The table includes millions of clones, approximately 94% detected once. CDR3 size: 14 residues. Germline V gene data show CDR1 as LGHNA and CDR2 as YSLEER. V lost 3 bases and J lost 2; bases outside the gene matches: 3. This chain joins TRBV4-3 and TRBJ1-2; TRBD1 matches at 7 bases. What was sequenced was naive CD8+ T cells from PBMCs. This TCR derives from a man between 18 and 35 years old in good health. Some clones in this sample may be carry-over from other donors' samples. CDR3 sequence: CASSQDRSNYGYTF. In DNA form, the CDR3 reads TGCGCCAGCAGCCAGGACAGGTCGAACTATGGCTACACCTTC.